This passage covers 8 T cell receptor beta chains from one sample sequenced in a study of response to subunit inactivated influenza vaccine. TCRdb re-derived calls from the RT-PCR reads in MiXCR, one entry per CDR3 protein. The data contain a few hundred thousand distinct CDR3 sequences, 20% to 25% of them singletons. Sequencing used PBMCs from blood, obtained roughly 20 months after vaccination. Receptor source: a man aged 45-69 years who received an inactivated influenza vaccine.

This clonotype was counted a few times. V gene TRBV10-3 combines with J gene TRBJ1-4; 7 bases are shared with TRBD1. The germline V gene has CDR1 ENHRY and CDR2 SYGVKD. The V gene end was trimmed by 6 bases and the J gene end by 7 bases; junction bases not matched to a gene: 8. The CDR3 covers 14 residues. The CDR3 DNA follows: TGTGCCATCAGGGACACAGGGGACGGTGAAAAACTGTTTTTT. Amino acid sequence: CAIRDTGDGEKLFF.

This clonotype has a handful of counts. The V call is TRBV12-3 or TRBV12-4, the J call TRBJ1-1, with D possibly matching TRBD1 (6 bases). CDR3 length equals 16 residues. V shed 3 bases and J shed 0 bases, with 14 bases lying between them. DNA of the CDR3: TGTGCCAGCAGTTTGAAGACAGGCTCAATGAACACTGAAGCTTTCTTT. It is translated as CASSLKTGSMNTEAFF.

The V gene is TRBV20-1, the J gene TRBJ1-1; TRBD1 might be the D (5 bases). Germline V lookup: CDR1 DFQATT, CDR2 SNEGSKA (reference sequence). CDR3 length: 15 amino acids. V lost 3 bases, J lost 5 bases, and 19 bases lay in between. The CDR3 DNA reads TGCAGTGCTAGGAGGGGAGAGTGGGATTCAACTGAAGCTTTCTTT. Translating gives CSARRGEWDSTEAFF.

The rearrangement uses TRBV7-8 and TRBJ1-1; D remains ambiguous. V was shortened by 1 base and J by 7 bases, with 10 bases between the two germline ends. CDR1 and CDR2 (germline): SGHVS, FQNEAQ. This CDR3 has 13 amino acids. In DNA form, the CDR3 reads TGTGCCAGCAGCTTAGGTAGGGCCTTTGAAGCTTTCTTT. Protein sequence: CASSLGRAFEAFF.

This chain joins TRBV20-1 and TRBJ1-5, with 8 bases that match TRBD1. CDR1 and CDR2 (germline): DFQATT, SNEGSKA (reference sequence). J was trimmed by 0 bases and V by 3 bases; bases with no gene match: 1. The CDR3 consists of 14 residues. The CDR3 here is CSASDRGSNQPQHF. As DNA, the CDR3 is TGCAGTGCTAGCGACAGGGGTAGCAATCAGCCCCAGCATTTT.

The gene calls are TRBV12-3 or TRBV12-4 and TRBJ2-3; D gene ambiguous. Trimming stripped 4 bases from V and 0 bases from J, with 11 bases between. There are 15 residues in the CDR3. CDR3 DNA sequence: TGTGCCAGCAGTTCAGTAGTCTCTAGCACAGATACGCAGTATTTT. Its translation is CASSSVVSSTDTQYF.

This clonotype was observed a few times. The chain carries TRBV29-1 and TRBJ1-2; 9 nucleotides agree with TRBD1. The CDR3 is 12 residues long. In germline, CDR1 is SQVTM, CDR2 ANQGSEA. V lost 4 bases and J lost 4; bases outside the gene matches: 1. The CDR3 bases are TGCAGCGTTGCGGGACAGGGCTATGGCTACACCTTC. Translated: CSVAGQGYGYTF.

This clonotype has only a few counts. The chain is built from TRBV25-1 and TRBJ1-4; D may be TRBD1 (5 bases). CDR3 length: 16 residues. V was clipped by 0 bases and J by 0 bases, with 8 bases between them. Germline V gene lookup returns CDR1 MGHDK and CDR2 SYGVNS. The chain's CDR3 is CASSEYWGATNEKLFF. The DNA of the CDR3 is TGTGCCAGCAGTGAATATTGGGGGGCAACTAATGAAAAACTGTTTTTT.